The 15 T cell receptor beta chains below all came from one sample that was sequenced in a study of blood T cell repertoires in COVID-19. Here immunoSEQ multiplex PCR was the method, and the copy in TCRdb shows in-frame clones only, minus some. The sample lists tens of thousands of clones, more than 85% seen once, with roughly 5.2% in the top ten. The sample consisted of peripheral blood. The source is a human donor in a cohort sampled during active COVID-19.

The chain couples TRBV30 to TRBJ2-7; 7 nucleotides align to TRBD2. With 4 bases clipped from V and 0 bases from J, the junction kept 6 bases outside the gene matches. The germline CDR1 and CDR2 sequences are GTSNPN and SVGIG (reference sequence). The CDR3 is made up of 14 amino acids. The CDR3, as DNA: TGTGCCTGGAAGGTAGCGGGTTACTCCTACGAGCAGTACTTC. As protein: CAWKVAGYSYEQYF.

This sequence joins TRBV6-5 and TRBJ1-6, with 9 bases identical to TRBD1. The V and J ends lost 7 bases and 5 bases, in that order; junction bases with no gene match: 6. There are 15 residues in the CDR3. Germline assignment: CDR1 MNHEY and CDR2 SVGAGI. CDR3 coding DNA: TGTGCCAGCAACAGACAGGGGGGAAATAATTCACCCCTCCACTTT. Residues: CASNRQGGNNSPLHF.

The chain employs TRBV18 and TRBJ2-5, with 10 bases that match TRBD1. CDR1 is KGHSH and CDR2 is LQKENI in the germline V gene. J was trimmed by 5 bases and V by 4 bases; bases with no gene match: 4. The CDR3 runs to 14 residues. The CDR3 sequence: CASSQGQGDETQYF. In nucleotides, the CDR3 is TGTGCCAGCTCACAAGGACAGGGGGACGAGACCCAGTACTTC.

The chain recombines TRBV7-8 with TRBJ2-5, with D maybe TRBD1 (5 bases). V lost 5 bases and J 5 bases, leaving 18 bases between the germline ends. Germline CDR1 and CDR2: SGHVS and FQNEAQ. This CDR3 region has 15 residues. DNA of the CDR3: TGTGCCAGCAGCCCCCGTAATGGGGCTGGGGAGACCCAGTACTTC. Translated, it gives CASSPRNGAGETQYF.

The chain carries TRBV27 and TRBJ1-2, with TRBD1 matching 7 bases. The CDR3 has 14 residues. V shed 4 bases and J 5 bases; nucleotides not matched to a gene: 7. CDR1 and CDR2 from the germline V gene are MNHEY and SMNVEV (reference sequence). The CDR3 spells CASSSLRQGYGYTF. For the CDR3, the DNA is TGTGCCAGCAGTTCCCTGCGACAGGGTTATGGCTACACCTTC.

CDR3: CAISGHKGGNTEAFF. In DNA form, the CDR3 reads TGTGCCATCTCAGGGCATAAAGGGGGAAACACTGAAGCTTTCTTT. The chain has TRBV10-3 and TRBJ1-1; maybe TRBD1 (6 bases). Germline V gene data show CDR1 as ENHRY and CDR2 as SYGVKD. The CDR3 covers 15 residues. The V and J ends lost 8 bases and 2 bases respectively, with 18 bases between them.

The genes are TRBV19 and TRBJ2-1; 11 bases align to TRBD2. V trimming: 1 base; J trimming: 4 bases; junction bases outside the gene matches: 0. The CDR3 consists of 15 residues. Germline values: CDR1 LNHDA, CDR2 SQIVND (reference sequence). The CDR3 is CASSIGTSGYNEQFF. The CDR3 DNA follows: TGTGCCAGTAGTATAGGGACTAGCGGGTACAATGAGCAGTTCTTC.

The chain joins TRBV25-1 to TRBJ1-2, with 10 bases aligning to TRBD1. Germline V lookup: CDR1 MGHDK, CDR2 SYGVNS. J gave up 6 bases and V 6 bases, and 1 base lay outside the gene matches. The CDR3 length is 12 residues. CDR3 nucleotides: TGTGCCAGCAGGACAGGGGGCAATGGCTACACCTTC. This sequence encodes CASRTGGNGYTF.

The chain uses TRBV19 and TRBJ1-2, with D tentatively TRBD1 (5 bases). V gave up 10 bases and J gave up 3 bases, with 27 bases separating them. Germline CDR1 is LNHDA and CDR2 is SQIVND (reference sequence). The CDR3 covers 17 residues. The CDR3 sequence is CATLSSAGGSRYYGYTF. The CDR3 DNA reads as TGTGCCACCCTCTCCTCTGCGGGGGGATCGAGGTACTATGGCTACACCTTC.

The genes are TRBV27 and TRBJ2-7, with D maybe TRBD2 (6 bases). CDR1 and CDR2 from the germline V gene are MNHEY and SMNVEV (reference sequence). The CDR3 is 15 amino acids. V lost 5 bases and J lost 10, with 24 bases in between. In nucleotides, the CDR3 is TGTGCCAGCAGTCCCACCAGGGATCCTACGCGGGGACAGTACTTC. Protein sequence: CASSPTRDPTRGQYF.

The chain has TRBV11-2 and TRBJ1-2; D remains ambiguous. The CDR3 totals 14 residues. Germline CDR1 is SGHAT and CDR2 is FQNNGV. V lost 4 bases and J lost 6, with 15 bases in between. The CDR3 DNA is TGTGCCAGCAGCTCATGGGCCCCGGTCAATGGCTACACCTTC. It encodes CASSSWAPVNGYTF.

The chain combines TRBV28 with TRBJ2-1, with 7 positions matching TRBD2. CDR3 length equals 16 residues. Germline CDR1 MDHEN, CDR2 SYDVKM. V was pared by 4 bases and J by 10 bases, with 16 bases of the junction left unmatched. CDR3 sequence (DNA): TGTGCCAGCAGTTCCTACTACGGGGCCAGGGAGGGGGAGCAGTTCTTC. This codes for CASSSYYGAREGEQFF.

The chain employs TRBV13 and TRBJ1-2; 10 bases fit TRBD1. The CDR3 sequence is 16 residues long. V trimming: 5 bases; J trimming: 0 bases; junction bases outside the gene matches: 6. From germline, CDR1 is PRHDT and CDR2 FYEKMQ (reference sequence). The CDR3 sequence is CASSPGTGVSNYGYTF. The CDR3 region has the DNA TGTGCCAGCAGCCCCGGGACAGGGGTTTCTAACTATGGCTACACCTTC. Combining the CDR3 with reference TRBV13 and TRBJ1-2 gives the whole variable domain AAGVIQSPRHLIKEKRETATLKCYPIPRHDTVYWYQQGPGQDPQFLISFYEKMQSDKGSIPDRFSAQQFSDYHSELNMSSLELGDSALYFCASSPGTGVSNYGYTFGSGTRLTVV.

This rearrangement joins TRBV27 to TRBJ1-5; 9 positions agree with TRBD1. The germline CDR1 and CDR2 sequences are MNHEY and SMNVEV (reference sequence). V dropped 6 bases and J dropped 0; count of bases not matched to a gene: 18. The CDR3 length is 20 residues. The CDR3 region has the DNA TGTGCCAGCAGCCGCAAACCTCAACAGGGGGCCATTTCTAGCAATCAGCCCCAGCATTTT. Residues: CASSRKPQQGAISSNQPQHF.

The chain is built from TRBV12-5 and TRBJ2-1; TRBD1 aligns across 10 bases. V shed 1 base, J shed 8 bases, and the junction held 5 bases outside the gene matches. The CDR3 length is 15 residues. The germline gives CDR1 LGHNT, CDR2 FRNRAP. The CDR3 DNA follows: TGTGCTAGTGGTTTGGGAGGACAGGGGGGCTATGAGCAGTTCTTC. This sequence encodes CASGLGGQGGYEQFF.